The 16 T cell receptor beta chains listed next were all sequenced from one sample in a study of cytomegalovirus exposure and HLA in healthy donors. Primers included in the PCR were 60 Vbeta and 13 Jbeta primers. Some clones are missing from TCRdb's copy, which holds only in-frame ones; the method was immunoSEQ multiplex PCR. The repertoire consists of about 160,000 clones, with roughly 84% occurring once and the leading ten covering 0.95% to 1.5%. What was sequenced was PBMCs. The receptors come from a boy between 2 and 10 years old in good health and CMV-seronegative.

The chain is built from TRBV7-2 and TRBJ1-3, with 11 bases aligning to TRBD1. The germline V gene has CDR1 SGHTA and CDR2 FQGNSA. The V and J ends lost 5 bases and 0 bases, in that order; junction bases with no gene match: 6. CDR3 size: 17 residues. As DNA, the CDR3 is TGTGCCAGCAGCGTCACCGGGACAGGGGGCTCTGGAAACACCATATATTTT. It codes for CASSVTGTGGSGNTIYF.

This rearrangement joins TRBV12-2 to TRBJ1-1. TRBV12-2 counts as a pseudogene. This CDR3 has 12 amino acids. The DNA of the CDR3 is TGTGCAACCCCAAACGGGGGAGTGGTCGCTTTCTTT. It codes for CATPNGGVVAFF.

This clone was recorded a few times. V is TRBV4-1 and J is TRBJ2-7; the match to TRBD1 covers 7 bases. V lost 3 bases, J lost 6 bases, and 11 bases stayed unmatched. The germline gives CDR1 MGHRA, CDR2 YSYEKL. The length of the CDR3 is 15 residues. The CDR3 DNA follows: TGCGCCAGCAGCCAGACCGGGACAGTTTTGCGCGAGCAGTACTTC. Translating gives CASSQTGTVLREQYF.

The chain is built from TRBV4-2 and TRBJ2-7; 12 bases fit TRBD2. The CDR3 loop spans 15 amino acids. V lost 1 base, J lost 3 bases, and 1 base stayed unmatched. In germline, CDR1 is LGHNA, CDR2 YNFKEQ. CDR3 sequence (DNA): TGTGCCAGCAGCCAAGGGACTAGCGGGAACTACGAGCAGTACTTC. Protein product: CASSQGTSGNYEQYF.

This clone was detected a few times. CDR3 coding DNA: TGTGCCAGCAGTTATTTCTTACAGGGGGGAAACACCATATATTTT. Residues: CASSYFLQGGNTIYF. The chain has TRBV6-6 and TRBJ1-3, with 7 bases aligning to TRBD1. The CDR3 totals 15 residues. Germline loops: CDR1 MNHNY, CDR2 SVGAGI (reference sequence). V gave up 3 bases and J gave up 4 bases; unmatched junction bases: 6.

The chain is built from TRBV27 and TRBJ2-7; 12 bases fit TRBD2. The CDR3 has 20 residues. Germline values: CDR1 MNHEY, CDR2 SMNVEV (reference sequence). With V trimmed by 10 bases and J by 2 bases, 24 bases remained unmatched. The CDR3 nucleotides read TGTGCCACCCCGGGACTAGCGGGTGGGGGGGTGAGGTCGGAACCCTACGAGCAGTACTTC. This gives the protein CATPGLAGGGVRSEPYEQYF.

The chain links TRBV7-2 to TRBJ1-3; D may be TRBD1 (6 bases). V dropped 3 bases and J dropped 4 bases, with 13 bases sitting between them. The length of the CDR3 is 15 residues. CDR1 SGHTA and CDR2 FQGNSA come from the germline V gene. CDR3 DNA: TGTGCCAGCAGCTTGGAGGGGGGGTCAGGAAACACCATATATTTT. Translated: CASSLEGGSGNTIYF.

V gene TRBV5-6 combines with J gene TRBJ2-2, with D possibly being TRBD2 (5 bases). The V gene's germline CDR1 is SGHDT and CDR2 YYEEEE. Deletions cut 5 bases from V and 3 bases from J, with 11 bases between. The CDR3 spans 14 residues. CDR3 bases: TGTGCCAGCAGTCCTGAGGGATACACCGGGGAGCTGTTTTTT. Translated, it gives CASSPEGYTGELFF.

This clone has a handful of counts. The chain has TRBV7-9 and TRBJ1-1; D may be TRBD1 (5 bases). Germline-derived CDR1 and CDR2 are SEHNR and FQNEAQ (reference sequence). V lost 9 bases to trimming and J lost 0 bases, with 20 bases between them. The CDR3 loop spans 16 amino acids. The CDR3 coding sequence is TGTGCCAGTACCCCTCCGGGACTGAACATGAACACTGAAGCTTTCTTT. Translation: CASTPPGLNMNTEAFF.

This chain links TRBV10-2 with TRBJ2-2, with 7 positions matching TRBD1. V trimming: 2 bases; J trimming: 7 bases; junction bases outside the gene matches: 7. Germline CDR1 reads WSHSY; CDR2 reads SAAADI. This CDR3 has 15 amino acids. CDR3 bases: TGCGCCAGCAGTGAGACAGGGGATGGGAACGGGGAGCTGTTTTTT. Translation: CASSETGDGNGELFF.

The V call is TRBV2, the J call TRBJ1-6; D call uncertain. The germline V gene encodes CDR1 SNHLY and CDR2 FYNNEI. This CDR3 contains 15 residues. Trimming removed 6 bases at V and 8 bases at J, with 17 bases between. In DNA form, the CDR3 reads TGTGCCAGCAGCCTAGGGAGGCTTGGGGATTCACCCCTCCACTTT. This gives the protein CASSLGRLGDSPLHF.

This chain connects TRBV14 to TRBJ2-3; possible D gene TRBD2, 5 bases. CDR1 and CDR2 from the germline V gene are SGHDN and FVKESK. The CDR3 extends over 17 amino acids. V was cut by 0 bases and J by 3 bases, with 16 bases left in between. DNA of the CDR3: TGTGCCAGCAGCCAAGATTGGTCCGGGGAGCGGACAGATACGCAGTATTTT. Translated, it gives CASSQDWSGERTDTQYF.

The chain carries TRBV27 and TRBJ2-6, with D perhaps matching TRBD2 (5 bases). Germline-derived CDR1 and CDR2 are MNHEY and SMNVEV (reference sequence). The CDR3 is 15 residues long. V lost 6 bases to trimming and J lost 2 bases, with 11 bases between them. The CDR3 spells CASRVRGTGANVLTF. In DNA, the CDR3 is TGTGCCAGCAGGGTACGGGGAACTGGGGCCAACGTCCTGACTTTC.

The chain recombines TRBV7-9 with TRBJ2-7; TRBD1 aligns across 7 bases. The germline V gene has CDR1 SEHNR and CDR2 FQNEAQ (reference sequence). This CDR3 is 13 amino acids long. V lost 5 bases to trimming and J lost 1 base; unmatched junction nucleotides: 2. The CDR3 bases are TGTGCCAGCAGCGTGACAGGGTCCTACGAGCAGTACTTC. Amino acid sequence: CASSVTGSYEQYF.

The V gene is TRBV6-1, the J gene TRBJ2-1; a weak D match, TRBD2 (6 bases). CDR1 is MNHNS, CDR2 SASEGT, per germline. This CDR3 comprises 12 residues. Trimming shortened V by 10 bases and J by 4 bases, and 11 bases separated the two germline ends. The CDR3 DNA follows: TGTGCCACCCAGGCGGGGTACAATGAGCAGTTCTTC. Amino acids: CATQAGYNEQFF.

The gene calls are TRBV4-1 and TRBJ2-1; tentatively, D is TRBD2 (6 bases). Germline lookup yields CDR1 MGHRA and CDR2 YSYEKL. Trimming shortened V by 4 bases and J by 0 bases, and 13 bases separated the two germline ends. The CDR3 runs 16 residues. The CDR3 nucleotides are TGCGCCAGCAGCCTCCGTTCCGGGAGCTCCTACAATGAGCAGTTCTTC. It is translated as CASSLRSGSSYNEQFF.